This TCR beta chain was retrieved from a study of CD8+CD57+ T cells in acquired aplastic anemia. On the study more broadly: Mean DNA quantity obtained from sorted CD4+ and CD8+ cells was 2.5 to 4 ug.

CDR1 MGHRA and CDR2 YSYEKL come from the germline V gene. CDR3 length equals 12 residues. Trimming cost V 3 bases and J 4 bases, with 4 bases left between them. The sample holds many counts of this clonotype. Its antigen is currently unknown. Genomic DNA constituted the template upon which TCR beta VDJ and CDR3 profiling was performed. Each CDR3 protein gets one entry after TCRdb re-called the reads with MiXCR. This table holds 50,000 to 65,000 distinct CDR3 sequences, around 57% found once. Sequencing involved patients with CD8+CD57+ cell expansion previously shown by flow cytometry. No therapy had been given to the patients at the time of blood sampling. Notes on the study in general: Researchers report that about 29 CD8+ CDR3 sequences appeared in both patients and controls.

The sequenced sample was sorted CD4+, CD8+, or CD8+CD57+ T cells (not recorded which) from PBMCs. This clonotype was sampled from a human donor with aplastic anemia. The V gene is TRBV4-1, the J gene TRBJ1-3; D unclear. Here the CDR3 DNA reads TGCGCCAGCAGCCACGGGGGAAACACCATATATTTT. Its translation is CASSHGGNTIYF.